These 21 T cell receptor beta chains were sequenced from one sample in a study of breast tumors, draining lymph nodes, adjacent tissues. Breast cancer patients provided tissue from their axillary draining lymph nodes. TCRdb ran MiXCR on the multiplex PCR reads and lists one entry per CDR3 protein. The sample gives fewer than 250,000 distinct CDR3 sequences, about 34% of which show up once; roughly 1.3% is in the top ten. The material sequenced was axillary lymph node tissue. These receptors were obtained from a female donor with breast cancer. Some clones in this sample may be carry-over from other donors' samples.

This clonotype was counted at least ten times. The J gene is TRBJ1-6, the V gene TRBV28, with a tentative D call TRBD1 (5 bases). The germline CDR1 and CDR2 sequences are MDHEN and SYDVKM. V was trimmed by 7 bases and J by 6 bases, leaving 22 bases between them. CDR3 length: 17 residues. The chain's CDR3 is CASTRGSLGAGNSPLHF. CDR3 bases: TGTGCCAGCACCCGAGGGTCTTTAGGGGCTGGTAATTCACCCCTCCACTTT.

There are many counts of this clonotype. The chain has TRBV19 and TRBJ2-7; the match to TRBD1 covers 8 bases. The trim removed 5 bases at V and 3 bases at J, leaving 3 bases unmatched. Per the germline V gene, CDR1 is LNHDA and CDR2 is SQIVND (reference sequence). This CDR3 spans 13 amino acids. The CDR3 region has the DNA TGTGCCAGTAGTGCTGGACAGGGCTACGAGCAGTACTTC. This codes for CASSAGQGYEQYF.

Ten or more counts support this clonotype. The V and J genes are TRBV20-1 and TRBJ1-3, with D perhaps matching TRBD1 (6 bases). Trimming removed 5 bases at V and 3 bases at J, with 23 bases between. This CDR3 comprises 17 residues. Germline CDR1 and CDR2: DFQATT and SNEGSKA (reference sequence). The CDR3 is CSAVRWGAESDGNTIYF. DNA of the CDR3: TGCAGTGCTGTCAGGTGGGGGGCGGAATCGGATGGAAACACCATATATTTT.

This chain connects TRBV5-1 to TRBJ1-4; D is unresolved. There are 14 residues in the CDR3. The germline V gene encodes CDR1 SGHRS and CDR2 YFSETQ. V lost 4 bases, J lost 13 bases, and 20 bases lay in between. The CDR3 loop reads CASSRDRDAEPLFF. CDR3 DNA sequence: TGCGCCAGCAGCAGAGATCGGGATGCGGAGCCACTGTTTTTT. Together with reference TRBV5-1 and TRBJ1-4, the CDR3 gives the full variable domain: KAGVTQTPRYLIKTRGQQVTLSCSPISGHRSVSWYQQTPGQGLQFLFEYFSETQRNKGNFPGRFSGRQFSNSRSEMNVSTLELGDSALYLCASSRDRDAEPLFFGSGTQLSVL.

This clonotype was recorded many times. This chain uses TRBV5-6 with TRBJ1-2, with D possibly TRBD1 on 5 matching bases. The germline V and J ends were trimmed by 4 bases and 2 bases, with 12 bases remaining between them. The germline gives CDR1 SGHDT, CDR2 YYEEEE. CDR3 length: 14 residues. The CDR3 here is CASSLTTDNYGYTF. CDR3 nucleotide sequence: TGTGCCAGCAGCCTAACGACAGACAACTATGGCTACACCTTC.

A note on this clonotype: Being one base from a much bigger clone, this may be a read error. The gene calls are TRBV5-6 and TRBJ2-2; maybe TRBD2 (6 bases). CDR3 length equals 17 residues. Germline assignment: CDR1 SGHDT and CDR2 YYEEEE. Trimming took off 1 base at V and 4 bases at J, with 17 bases between the two ends. The CDR3 spells CASSLRTTGVGTGELFF. As DNA, the CDR3 is TGTGCCAGCAGCTTGAGGACTACCGGGGTAGGCACCGGGGAGCTGTTTTTT. Based on the CDR3 plus reference TRBV5-6 and TRBJ2-2, the full variable domain is DAGVTQSPTHLIKTRGQQVTLRCSPKSGHDTVSWYQQALGQGPQFIFQYYEEEERQRGNFPDRFSGHQFPNYSSELNVNALLLGDSALYLCASSLRTTGVGTGELFFGEGSRLTVL.

This clonotype has a handful of counts. This sequence joins TRBV6-2 or TRBV6-3 and TRBJ2-5; 12 nucleotides agree with TRBD2. Germline-derived CDR1 and CDR2 are MNHEY and SVGEGT. After removal of 6 bases from V and 5 bases from J, the junction contained 10 bases not matched to a gene. This CDR3 spans 16 amino acids. The CDR3 sequence is CASRSTLAGGVETQYF. In DNA, the CDR3 is TGTGCCAGCAGATCTACACTAGCGGGAGGCGTTGAGACCCAGTACTTC.

CDR3 sequence: CASSLQTSGTNNEQFF. Written as DNA, the CDR3 is TGTGCCAGCAGCTTACAGACTAGCGGGACGAACAATGAGCAGTTCTTC. The rearrangement joins TRBV7-3 to TRBJ2-1; 11 bases agree with TRBD2. This CDR3 comprises 16 residues. CDR1 is SGHTA and CDR2 is FQGTGA in the germline V gene. The J segment lost 5 bases and the V segment lost 2 bases, leaving 5 bases of the junction unmatched.

Comment on this clonotype: This clone may be a read error of a much larger clone one base away. V usage is TRBV20-1 and J usage is TRBJ2-3, with 13 bases aligning to TRBD2. The germline V gene has CDR1 DFQATT and CDR2 SNEGSKA (reference sequence). This CDR3 is built from 19 residues. Losses at the gene ends were 3 bases for V and 2 bases for J; bases not matched to a gene: 14. The CDR3 region is CSASLGTSGTETHTDTQYF. The DNA of the CDR3 is TGCAGTGCTAGCCTCGGGACTAGCGGGACGGAAACACACACAGATACGCAGTATTTT.

In this sample, this clonotype turned up many times. The V call is TRBV5-6, the J call TRBJ2-7; D remains unclear. The CDR3 is 13 residues long. Germline V gene lookup returns CDR1 SGHDT and CDR2 YYEEEE. Deletions cut 4 bases from V and 5 bases from J, with 13 bases between. CDR3: CASSPERRHEQYF. CDR3 sequence (DNA): TGTGCCAGCAGCCCGGAGAGGCGCCACGAGCAGTACTTC.

This clonotype was counted many times. This sequence joins TRBV19 and TRBJ2-3, with TRBD2 as a possible D gene (6 bases). Trimming shortened V by 3 bases and J by 2 bases, and 12 bases separated the two germline ends. The CDR3 runs to 15 residues. In germline, CDR1 is LNHDA, CDR2 SQIVND (reference sequence). For the CDR3, the DNA is TGTGCCAGTAGTATTTTCGCGGGATACACAGATACGCAGTATTTT. It codes for CASSIFAGYTDTQYF.

This clonotype was detected many times. The chain couples TRBV4-1 to TRBJ2-5; D may be TRBD2 (5 bases). This CDR3 is 15 amino acids long. Trimming removed 4 bases from V and 4 bases from J, with 16 bases in between. In germline, CDR1 is MGHRA, CDR2 YSYEKL. CDR3 loop: CASSRQLERGETQYF. For the CDR3, the DNA is TGCGCCAGCAGCCGTCAACTAGAGAGAGGAGAGACCCAGTACTTC.

The chain uses TRBV7-9 and TRBJ2-1, with 7 bases identical to TRBD2. With 8 bases clipped from V and 3 bases from J, the junction kept 13 bases outside the gene matches. Germline loops: CDR1 SEHNR, CDR2 FQNEAQ (reference sequence). The CDR3 sequence is 16 residues long. The CDR3 region is CASALEVLAVYNEQFF. In DNA form, the CDR3 reads TGTGCCAGCGCCCTTGAGGTCCTAGCGGTCTACAATGAGCAGTTCTTC. Variable domain in full (rest from reference TRBV7-9 and TRBJ2-1): DTGVSQNPRHKITKRGQNVTFRCDPISEHNRLYWYRQTLGQGPEFLTYFQNEAQLEKSRLLSDRFSAERPKGSFSTLEIQRTEQGDSAMYLCASALEVLAVYNEQFFGPGTRLTVL.

This clonotype was seen many times. The chain links TRBV2 to TRBJ2-3; 7 bases line up with TRBD2. CDR3 size: 15 residues. Looked up from germline, CDR1 is SNHLY and CDR2 is FYNNEI. V lost 3 bases to trimming and J lost 1 base; unmatched junction nucleotides: 4. This chain's CDR3 is CASSDGGGGTDTQYF. CDR3 nucleotides: TGTGCCAGCAGTGATGGGGGAGGGGGCACAGATACGCAGTATTTT.

There are many counts of this clonotype. This chain uses TRBV7-9 with TRBJ1-2; tentative D call: TRBD1 (5 bases). The germline gives CDR1 SEHNR, CDR2 FQNEAQ (reference sequence). Trimming removed 1 base at V and 5 bases at J, with 11 bases between. This CDR3 region has 14 residues. CDR3 loop: CASSLGRRVYGYTF. The CDR3 DNA follows: TGTGCCAGCAGCTTAGGGCGCAGGGTTTATGGCTACACCTTC. The variable domain in full, completed from reference TRBV7-9 and TRBJ1-2, reads DTGVSQNPRHKITKRGQNVTFRCDPISEHNRLYWYRQTLGQGPEFLTYFQNEAQLEKSRLLSDRFSAERPKGSFSTLEIQRTEQGDSAMYLCASSLGRRVYGYTFGSGTRLTVV.

As concerns this clonotype: This may come from a read error, since a much larger clone is one base off. The chain joins TRBV18 to TRBJ2-7; D remains ambiguous. The CDR3 length is 15 residues. Germline V CDR1 and CDR2: KGHSH, LQKENI. V dropped 6 bases and J dropped 2 bases, with 17 bases sitting between them. The CDR3 DNA sequence: TGTGCCAGCTCTCGAGAGACACATACAACCTACGAGCAGTACTTC. Translating gives CASSRETHTTYEQYF.

This clonotype was detected many times. V usage is TRBV20-1 and J usage is TRBJ2-2; TRBD1 matches 8 bases. J gave up 9 bases and V 5 bases, and 17 bases lay outside the gene matches. The CDR3 has 16 amino acids. The germline gives CDR1 DFQATT, CDR2 SNEGSKA (reference sequence). CDR3 sequence reads: CSAPKIRTGFVRELFF. In DNA form, the CDR3 reads TGCAGTGCTCCTAAAATCCGGACAGGGTTCGTCCGGGAGCTGTTTTTT.

To note about this clonotype: Just one base apart from a much larger clone, this may be a read error. CDR3 residues: CASSFQQGAYEQYF. CDR3 nucleotide sequence: TGTGCCAGCAGTTTCCAACAGGGCGCCTACGAGCAGTACTTC. V usage is TRBV12-3 or TRBV12-4 and J usage is TRBJ2-7; TRBD1 might be the D (6 bases). V lost 3 bases to trimming and J lost 2 bases, with 11 bases between them. CDR3 length: 14 residues.

The sample holds a few counts of this clonotype. The chain joins TRBV5-1 to TRBJ2-1, with D possibly being TRBD1 or TRBD2 (5 bases each). CDR1 and CDR2 (germline): SGHRS, YFSETQ. V dropped 4 bases and J dropped 9 bases, with 23 bases sitting between them. The CDR3 runs 16 residues. DNA for the CDR3: TGCGCCAGCAGCGGGACCGTAGCGAGCCCAGGCGGTGAGCAGTTCTTC. Translated, it gives CASSGTVASPGGEQFF.

There are many counts of this clonotype. The CDR3 sequence is CASSPWTIHEQFF. The CDR3, as DNA: TGTGCCAGCAGCCCGTGGACTATCCATGAGCAGTTCTTC. This chain uses TRBV11-2 with TRBJ2-1, with D perhaps matching TRBD2 (6 bases). V lost 5 bases and J lost 8, with 13 bases in between. The CDR3 runs to 13 residues. Germline CDR1 is SGHAT and CDR2 is FQNNGV.

This clonotype came up a few times. The chain employs TRBV28 and TRBJ1-2; no clear D. The CDR3 loop spans 18 amino acids. Trimming took off 3 bases at V and 4 bases at J, with 24 bases between the two ends. Germline V gene data show CDR1 as MDHEN and CDR2 as SYDVKM. The CDR3 nucleotides are TGTGCCAGCAGTTTTCTTTTTAACAGAGTAAAAAGTTCCTATGGCTACACCTTC. This translates into CASSFLFNRVKSSYGYTF.